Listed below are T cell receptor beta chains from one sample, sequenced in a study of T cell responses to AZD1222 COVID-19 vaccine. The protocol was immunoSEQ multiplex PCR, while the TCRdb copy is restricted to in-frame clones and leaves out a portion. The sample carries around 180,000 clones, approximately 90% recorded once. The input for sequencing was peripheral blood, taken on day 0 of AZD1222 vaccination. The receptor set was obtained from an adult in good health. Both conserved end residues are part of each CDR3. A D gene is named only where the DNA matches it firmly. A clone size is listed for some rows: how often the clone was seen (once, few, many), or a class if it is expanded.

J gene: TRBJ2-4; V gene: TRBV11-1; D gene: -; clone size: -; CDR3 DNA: TGTGCCAGCAGCTCCCGAAAGGACCGGGGCAAAAACATTCAGTACTTC; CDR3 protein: CASSSRKDRGKNIQYF
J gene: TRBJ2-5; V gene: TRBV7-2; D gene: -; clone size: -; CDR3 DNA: TGTGCCAGCAGCTTAGGCCTGGAGACCCAGTACTTC; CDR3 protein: CASSLGLETQYF
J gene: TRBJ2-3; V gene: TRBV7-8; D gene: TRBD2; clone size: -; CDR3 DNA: TGTGCCAGTTCCCGGGGGGGAAACACAGATACGCAGTATTTT; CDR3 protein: CASSRGGNTDTQYF
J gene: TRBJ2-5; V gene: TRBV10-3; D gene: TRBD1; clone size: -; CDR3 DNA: TGTGCCATCAGTGAGGCTAGGGGGCGTCAGGAGACCCAGTACTTC; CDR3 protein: CAISEARGRQETQYF
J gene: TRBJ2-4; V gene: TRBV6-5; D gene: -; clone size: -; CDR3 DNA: TGTGCCAGCCGTCCCGGGGATAAAAACATTCAGTACTTC; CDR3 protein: CASRPGDKNIQYF
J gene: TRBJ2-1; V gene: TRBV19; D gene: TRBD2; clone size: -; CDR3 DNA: TGTGCCAGTAGTGTCGGGGGGGCTGAGCAGTTCTTC; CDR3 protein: CASSVGGAEQFF
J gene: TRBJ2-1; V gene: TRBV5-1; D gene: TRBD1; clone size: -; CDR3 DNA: TGCGCCAGCAGCCAAGGACAGGCTATTTACAATGAGCAGTTCTTC; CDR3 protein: CASSQGQAIYNEQFF
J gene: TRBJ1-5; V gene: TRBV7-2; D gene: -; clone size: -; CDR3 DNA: TGTGCCAGCAGCACATATTTCGGGGGCAATCAGCCCCAGCATTTT; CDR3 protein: CASSTYFGGNQPQHF
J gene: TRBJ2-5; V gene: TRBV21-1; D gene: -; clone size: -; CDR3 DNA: TGTGCCAGCAGCAAAGTCCGGGGTTCTGGGCCGAAAGAGACCCAGTACTTC; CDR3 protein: CASSKVRGSGPKETQYF
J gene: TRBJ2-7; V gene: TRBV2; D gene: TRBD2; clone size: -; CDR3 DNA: TGTGCCAGCAGTGGAGGTAGCGGGGGTTACGAGCAGTACTTC; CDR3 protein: CASSGGSGGYEQYF
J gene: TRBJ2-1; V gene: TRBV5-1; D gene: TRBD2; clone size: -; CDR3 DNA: TGCGCCAGCAGCCTCACTGGGACTAGCGGGGGGCTATACAATGAGCAGTTCTTC; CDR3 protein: CASSLTGTSGGLYNEQFF
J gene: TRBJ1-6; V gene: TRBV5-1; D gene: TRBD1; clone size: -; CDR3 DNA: TGCGCCAGCAGCCCGCCTACAGGGGGTGATTCACCCCTCCACTTT; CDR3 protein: CASSPPTGGDSPLHF
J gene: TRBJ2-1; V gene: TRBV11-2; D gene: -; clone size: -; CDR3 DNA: TGTGCCAGCAGCTTGGAGGAGCAGTTCTTC; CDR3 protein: CASSLEEQFF
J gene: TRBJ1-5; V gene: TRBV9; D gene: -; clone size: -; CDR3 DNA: TGTGCCAGCAGCGTAGCTCCGGGAGGAGATCAGCCCCAGCATTTT; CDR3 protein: CASSVAPGGDQPQHF
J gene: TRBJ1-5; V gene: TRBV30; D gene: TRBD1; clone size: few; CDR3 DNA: TGTGCCTGGAGAACTCAGGGGGCCAGCAATCAGCCCCAGCATTTT; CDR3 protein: CAWRTQGASNQPQHF
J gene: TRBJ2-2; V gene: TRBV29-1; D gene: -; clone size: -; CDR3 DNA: TGCAGCGTTGTGTCCCCCCCCGGGGAGCTGTTTTTT; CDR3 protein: CSVVSPPGELFF
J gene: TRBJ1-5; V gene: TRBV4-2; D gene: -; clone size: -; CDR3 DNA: TGTGCCAGCAGCCAAGGGCTGGACAACCCCGGGGGCAATCAGCCCCAGCATTTT; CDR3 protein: CASSQGLDNPGGNQPQHF
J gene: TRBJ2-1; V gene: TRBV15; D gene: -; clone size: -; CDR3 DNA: TGTGCCACCAGCAGAGATGGACGGTCCTACAATGAGCAGTTCTTC; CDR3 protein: CATSRDGRSYNEQFF
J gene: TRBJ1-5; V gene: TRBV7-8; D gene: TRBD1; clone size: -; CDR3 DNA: TGTGCCAGCAGCTTAGGGACAGGGGGTAGCAATCAGCCCCAGCATTTT; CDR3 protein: CASSLGTGGSNQPQHF
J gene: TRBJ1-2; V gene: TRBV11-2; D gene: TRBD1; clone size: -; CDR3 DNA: TGTGCCAGCAGCGCCGGGACAGGGTTTGGCTACACCTTC; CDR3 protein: CASSAGTGFGYTF
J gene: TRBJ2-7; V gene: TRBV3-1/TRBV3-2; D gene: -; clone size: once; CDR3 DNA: TGTGCCAGCAGCCAAGGCGGGGCCTCCTCCTACGAGCAGTACTTC; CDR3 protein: CASSQGGASSYEQYF
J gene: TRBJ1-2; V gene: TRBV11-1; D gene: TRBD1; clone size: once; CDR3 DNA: TGTGCCAGCAGCTCCCGGGACAGGCATGGCTACACCTTC; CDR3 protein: CASSSRDRHGYTF
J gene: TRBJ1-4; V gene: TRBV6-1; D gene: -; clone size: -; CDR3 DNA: TGTGCCAGCAGTGAAGCGGGGCACAGCGAAAGAAAACTGTTTTTT; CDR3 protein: CASSEAGHSERKLFF
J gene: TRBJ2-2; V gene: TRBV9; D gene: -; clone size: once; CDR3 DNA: TGTGCCAGCAGCGTAGACAGCGGTAACACCGGGGAGCTGTTTTTT; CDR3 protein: CASSVDSGNTGELFF
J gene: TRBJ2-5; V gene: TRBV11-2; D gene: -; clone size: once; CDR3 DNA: TGTGCCAGCAGCTGGCCCACTACGCGCGAGACCCAGTACTTC; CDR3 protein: CASSWPTTRETQYF
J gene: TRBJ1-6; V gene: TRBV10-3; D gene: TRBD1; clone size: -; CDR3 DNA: TGTGCCAGCCAGACAGGGTATAATTCACCCCTCCACTTT; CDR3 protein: CASQTGYNSPLHF
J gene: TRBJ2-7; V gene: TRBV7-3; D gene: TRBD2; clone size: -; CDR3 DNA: TGTGCCAGCAGCCCGCGGGGGTGGATCTACGAGCAGTACTTC; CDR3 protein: CASSPRGWIYEQYF
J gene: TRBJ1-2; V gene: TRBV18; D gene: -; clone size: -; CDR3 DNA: TGTGCCAGCTCAGGGTCTGAAGCGTATGGCTACACCTTC; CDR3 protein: CASSGSEAYGYTF
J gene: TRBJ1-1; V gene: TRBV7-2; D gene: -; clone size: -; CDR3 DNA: TGTGCCAGCAGCTGGGGACGGCGGAACACTGAAGCTTTCTTT; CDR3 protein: CASSWGRRNTEAFF